The 9 T cell receptor beta chains reported below all come from one sample, sequenced in a study of radiotherapy plus CTLA-4 blockade in lung cancer. Generated by immunoSEQ multiplex PCR, the TCRdb table keeps only in-frame clones and is missing some. Of tens of thousands of clones in the sample, 60% to 85% were seen once. This specimen consisted of peripheral blood, obtained from a patient treated with radiotherapy plus ipilimumab. Receptor source: a human donor with non-small cell lung cancer who had a partial response to radiotherapy plus ipilimumab. Some clones in this sample may be carry-over from other donors' samples.

The V call is TRBV19, the J call TRBJ2-1; maybe TRBD2 (5 bases). Germline V gene sequence: CDR1 LNHDA, CDR2 SQIVND (reference sequence). The CDR3 sequence is 13 residues long. Trimming took off 3 bases at V and 5 bases at J, with 8 bases between the two ends. The CDR3 loop is CASSIHGDNEQFF. CDR3 nucleotides: TGTGCCAGTAGTATTCACGGGGACAATGAGCAGTTCTTC.

The rearrangement joins TRBV28 to TRBJ1-5; D gene unclear. CDR1 is MDHEN, CDR2 SYDVKM, per germline. The CDR3 spans 14 residues. The germline V and J ends were trimmed by 2 bases and 3 bases, with 8 bases remaining between them. CDR3 bases: TGTGCCAGCAGTTTACTCAGACTCAATCAGCCCCAGCATTTT. This sequence encodes CASSLLRLNQPQHF.

This clone has just a few counts. The CDR3 nucleotides read TGTGCCAGCAGCTTAATCCAGGGAGGGCCCTACGAGCAGTACTTC. Its translation is CASSLIQGGPYEQYF. The rearrangement links TRBV5-6 to TRBJ2-7; 7 bases line up with TRBD2. The CDR3 is 15 amino acids. The V gene's germline CDR1 is SGHDT and CDR2 YYEEEE. V shed 2 bases and J 2 bases; nucleotides not matched to a gene: 7.

The V gene is TRBV2, the J gene TRBJ2-1, with 8 bases lining up with TRBD2. CDR3 length equals 15 residues. Germline CDR1 SNHLY, CDR2 FYNNEI. J gave up 4 bases and V 6 bases, and 8 bases lay outside the gene matches. CDR3: CASSAGLAGYNEQFF. The CDR3 DNA follows: TGTGCCAGCAGCGCCGGACTAGCTGGATACAATGAGCAGTTCTTC.

The chain employs TRBV30 and TRBJ2-7; D might be TRBD2 (5 bases). V lost 2 bases to trimming and J lost 3 bases, with 17 bases between them. The CDR3 covers 15 residues. The germline V gene has CDR1 GTSNPN and CDR2 SVGIG (reference sequence). The CDR3, as DNA: TGTGCCTGGAGTTTAGGCTTGGCTAGCTTCTACGAGCAGTACTTC. Its protein is CAWSLGLASFYEQYF. Together with reference TRBV30 and TRBJ2-7, the CDR3 gives the full variable domain: SQTIHQWPATLVQPVGSPLSLECTVEGTSNPNLYWYRQAAGRGLQLLFYSVGIGQISSEVPQNLSASRPQDRQFILSSKKLLLSDSGFYLCAWSLGLASFYEQYFGPGTRLTVT.

J is TRBJ2-1 and V is TRBV18, with 7 bases aligning to TRBD1. CDR1 is KGHSH, CDR2 LQKENI, per germline. V gave up 5 bases and J gave up 1 base; unmatched junction bases: 5. The CDR3 totals 15 residues. The CDR3 nucleotides are TGTGCCAGCTCAGAAGACAGGGCGTCCTACAATGAGCAGTTCTTC. Protein product: CASSEDRASYNEQFF.

This clone was observed a few times. The chain has TRBV5-1 and TRBJ2-3; a weak D match, TRBD2 (6 bases). The CDR3 is 14 residues long. Germline-derived CDR1 and CDR2 are SGHRS and YFSETQ. The V gene lost 4 bases and the J gene lost 5 bases, with 14 bases spanning the gap. The CDR3 sequence is CASSPGLGIDTQYF. The DNA of the CDR3 is TGCGCCAGCAGCCCGGGACTTGGGATAGATACGCAGTATTTT.

V gene TRBV7-9 combines with J gene TRBJ1-2, with D unclear. The V and J ends lost 2 bases and 3 bases respectively, with 10 bases between them. The length of the CDR3 is 14 residues. The germline V gene encodes CDR1 SEHNR and CDR2 FQNEAQ (reference sequence). CDR3 residues: CASSLIAEDYGYTF. CDR3 nucleotides: TGTGCCAGCAGCTTAATCGCAGAAGACTATGGCTACACCTTC.

This clone was detected only a few times. The J gene is TRBJ2-3, the V gene TRBV28; TRBD1 is a possible D gene (6 bases). CDR3 length: 14 amino acids. The germline gives CDR1 MDHEN, CDR2 SYDVKM. V lost 8 bases to trimming and J lost 6 bases, with 18 bases between them. CDR3 nucleotide sequence: TGTGCCAGCCACTCCACCGGGACAAGGGATACGCAGTATTTT. This codes for CASHSTGTRDTQYF.